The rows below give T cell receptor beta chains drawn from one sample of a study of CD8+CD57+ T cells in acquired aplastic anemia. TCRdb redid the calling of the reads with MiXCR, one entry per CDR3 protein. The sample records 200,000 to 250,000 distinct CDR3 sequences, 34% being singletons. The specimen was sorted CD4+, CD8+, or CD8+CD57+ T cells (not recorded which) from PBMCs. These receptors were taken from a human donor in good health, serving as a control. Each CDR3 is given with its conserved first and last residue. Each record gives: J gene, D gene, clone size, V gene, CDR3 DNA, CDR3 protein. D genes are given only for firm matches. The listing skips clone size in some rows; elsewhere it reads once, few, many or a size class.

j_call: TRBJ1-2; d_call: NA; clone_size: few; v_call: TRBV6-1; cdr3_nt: TGTGCCAGCAGTCCTACAAGGAGGCAAAATACTAACTATGGCTACACCTTC; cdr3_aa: CASSPTRRQNTNYGYTF
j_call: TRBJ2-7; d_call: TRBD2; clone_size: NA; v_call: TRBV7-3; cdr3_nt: TGTGCCAGCATACTAGCGGGGGGCCAAGGGTACGAGCAGTACTTC; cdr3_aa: CASILAGGQGYEQYF
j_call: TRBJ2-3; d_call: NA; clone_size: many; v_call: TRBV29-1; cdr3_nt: TGCAGCGCTCCCCCAACCGTGACTGGCACAGATACGCAGTATTTT; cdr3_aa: CSAPPTVTGTDTQYF
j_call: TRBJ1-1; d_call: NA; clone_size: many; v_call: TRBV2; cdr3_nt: TGTGCCAGCAGTGGGTTCCAGGGTAGGGACACTGAAGCTTTCTTT; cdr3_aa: CASSGFQGRDTEAFF
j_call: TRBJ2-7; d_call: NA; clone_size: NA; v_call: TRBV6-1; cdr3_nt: TGTGCCAGCGAGGACGACTCCTACGAGCAGTACTTC; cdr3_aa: CASEDDSYEQYF
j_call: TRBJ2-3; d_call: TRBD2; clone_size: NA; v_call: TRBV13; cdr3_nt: TGTGCCAGCAACCTAGCGGGGACCACAGATACGCAGTATTTT; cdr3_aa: CASNLAGTTDTQYF
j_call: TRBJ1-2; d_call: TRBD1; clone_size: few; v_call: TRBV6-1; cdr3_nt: TGTGCCAGCGGCAACCTTTGGACAGGGGGTTTCCTTTACTATGGCTACACCTTC; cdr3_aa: CASGNLWTGGFLYYGYTF
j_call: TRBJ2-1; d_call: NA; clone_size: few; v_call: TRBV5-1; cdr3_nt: TGCGCCAGCAGCTCCTTAGTCAGGGGTTCCTACAATGAGCAGTTCTTC; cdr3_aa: CASSSLVRGSYNEQFF
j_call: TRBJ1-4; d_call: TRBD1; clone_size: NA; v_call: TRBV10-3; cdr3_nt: TGTGCCATCCGCAAGACAGGGAATGAAAAACTGTTTTTT; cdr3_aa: CAIRKTGNEKLFF
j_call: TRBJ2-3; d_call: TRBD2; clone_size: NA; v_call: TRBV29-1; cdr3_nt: TGCAGCGCCACGCTGGGAGCGGGGACCACAGATACGCAGTATTTT; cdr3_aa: CSATLGAGTTDTQYF
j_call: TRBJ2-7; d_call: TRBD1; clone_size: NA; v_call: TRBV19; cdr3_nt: TGCATACAGGGACAGCGAAATCAAACCGTCTACGAGCAGTACTTC; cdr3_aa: CIQGQRNQTVYEQYF
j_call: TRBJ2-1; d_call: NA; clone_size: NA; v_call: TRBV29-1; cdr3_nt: TGCAGCGTTGAGTACCTAGCCAGCTCCTACAATGAGCAGTTCTTC; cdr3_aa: CSVEYLASSYNEQFF
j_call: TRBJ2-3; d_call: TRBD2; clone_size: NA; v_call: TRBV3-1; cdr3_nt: TGTGCCAGCAGCCAAGTTTCCAGCGGGAGACAGACCGATACGCAGTATTTT; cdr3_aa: CASSQVSSGRQTDTQYF
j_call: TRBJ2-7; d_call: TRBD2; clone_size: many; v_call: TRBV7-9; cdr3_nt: TGTGCCAGCAGTCGCGGGACTAGCGGCCTCTACGAGCAGTACTTC; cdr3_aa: CASSRGTSGLYEQYF
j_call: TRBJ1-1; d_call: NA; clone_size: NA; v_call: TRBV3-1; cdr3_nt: TGTGCCAGCAGCCAAGAAACCGGGACTCAACTTTTGAACACTGAAGCTTTCTTT; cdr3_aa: CASSQETGTQLLNTEAFF
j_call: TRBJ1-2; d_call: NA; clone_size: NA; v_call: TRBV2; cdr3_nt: TGTGCCAGCAGTGCGGTCGGCCCCTATGGCTACACCTTC; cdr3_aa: CASSAVGPYGYTF
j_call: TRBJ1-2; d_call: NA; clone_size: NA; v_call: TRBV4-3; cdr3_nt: TGCGCCAGCAGCCAAGAGCGAGGTGCTCACTATGGCTACACCTTC; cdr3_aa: CASSQERGAHYGYTF
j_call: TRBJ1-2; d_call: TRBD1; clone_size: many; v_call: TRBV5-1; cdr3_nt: TGCGCCAGCAGCTTGGGGACAGGGACCCCGTACTATGGCTACACCTTC; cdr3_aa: CASSLGTGTPYYGYTF
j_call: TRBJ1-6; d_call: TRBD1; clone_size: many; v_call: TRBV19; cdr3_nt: TGTGCCAGTAGTCCCTCGGGACAGGGGAATTCACCCCTCCACTTT; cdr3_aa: CASSPSGQGNSPLHF
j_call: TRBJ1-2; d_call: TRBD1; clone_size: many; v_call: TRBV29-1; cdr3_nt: TGCAGCGTTGAAAAAGGTACAGGGGGCCTCTATGGCTACACCTTC; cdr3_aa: CSVEKGTGGLYGYTF
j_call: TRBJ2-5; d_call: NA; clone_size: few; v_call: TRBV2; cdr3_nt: TGTGCCAGCAGTGAAGGACCGCTTGAGACCCAGTACTTC; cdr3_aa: CASSEGPLETQYF
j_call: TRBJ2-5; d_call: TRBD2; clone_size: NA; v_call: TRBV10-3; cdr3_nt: TGTGCCATCAGTGCGGGACTAGCGGGGCAAGAGACCCAGTACTTC; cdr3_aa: CAISAGLAGQETQYF
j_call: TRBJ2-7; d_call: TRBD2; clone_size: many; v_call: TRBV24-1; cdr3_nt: TGTGCCACCGCTGGGAGGGGACGGTCCGAGCAGTACTTC; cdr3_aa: CATAGRGRSEQYF
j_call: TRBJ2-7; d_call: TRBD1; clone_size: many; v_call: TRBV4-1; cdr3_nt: TGCGCCAGCAGCCAAGTAGGGACAGGTGAATTGGAGCAGTACTTC; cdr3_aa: CASSQVGTGELEQYF
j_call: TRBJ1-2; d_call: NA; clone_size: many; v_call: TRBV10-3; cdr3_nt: TGTGCCATCAGCTTGGACGTTCAAGACGGTTTTAGCTATGGCTACACCTTC; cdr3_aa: CAISLDVQDGFSYGYTF
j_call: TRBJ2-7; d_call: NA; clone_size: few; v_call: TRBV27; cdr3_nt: TGTGCCAGCAGCCCACTCCCGGGCGGACTCTCCTACGAGCAGTACTTC; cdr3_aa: CASSPLPGGLSYEQYF
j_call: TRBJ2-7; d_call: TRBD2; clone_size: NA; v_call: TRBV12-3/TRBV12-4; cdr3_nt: TGTGCCAGCAGGATAATGCGGGGGTCGACCTCCTACGAGCAGTACTTC; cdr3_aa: CASRIMRGSTSYEQYF
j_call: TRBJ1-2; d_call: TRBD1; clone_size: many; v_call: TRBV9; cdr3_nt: TGTGCCAGCAGCCCAAGGGACAGGGTTCTCCAAGGCTACACCTTC; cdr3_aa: CASSPRDRVLQGYTF
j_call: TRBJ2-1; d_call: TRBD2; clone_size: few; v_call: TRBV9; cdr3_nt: TGTGCCAGCAGCCCCCAACTAGCGGGGGGTGGAAATGAGCAGTTCTTC; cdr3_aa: CASSPQLAGGGNEQFF
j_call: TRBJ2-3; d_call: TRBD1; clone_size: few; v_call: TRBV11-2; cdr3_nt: TGTGCCAGCAGCCCGAACAGGGGGCGCCCAGATACGCAGTATTTT; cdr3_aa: CASSPNRGRPDTQYF
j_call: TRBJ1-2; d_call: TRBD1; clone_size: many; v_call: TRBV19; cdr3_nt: TGTGCCAGTAGGCCCCAGGGGGCGAGATCTGGCTACACCTTC; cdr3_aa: CASRPQGARSGYTF
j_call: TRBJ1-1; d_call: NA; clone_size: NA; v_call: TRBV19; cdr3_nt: TGTGCCAGTAGTGTCCGATTCTTTATGAACACTGAAGCTTTCTTT; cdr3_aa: CASSVRFFMNTEAFF
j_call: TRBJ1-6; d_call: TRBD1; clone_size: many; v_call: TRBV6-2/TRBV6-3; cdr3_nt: TGTGCCAGCAGGCCCGGGACAGGGGCTAATTCACCCCTCCACTTT; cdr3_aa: CASRPGTGANSPLHF
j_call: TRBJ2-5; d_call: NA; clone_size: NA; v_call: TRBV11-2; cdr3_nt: TGTGCCAGCAGCTTTTTACTAGAGGGGACCCAGTACTTC; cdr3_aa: CASSFLLEGTQYF
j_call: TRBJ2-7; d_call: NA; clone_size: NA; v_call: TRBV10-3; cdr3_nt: TGTGCCATCAGTGAGCCTAATTCAGGGGTTGGCCGCTACGAGCAGTACTTC; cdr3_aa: CAISEPNSGVGRYEQYF
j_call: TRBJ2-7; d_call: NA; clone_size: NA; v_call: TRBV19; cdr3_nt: TGTGCCAGTAGTAACGCAGGGATCCCTTACGAGCAGTACTTC; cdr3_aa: CASSNAGIPYEQYF
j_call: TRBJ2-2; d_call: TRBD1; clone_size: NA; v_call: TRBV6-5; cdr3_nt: TGTGCCAGCAGTTGGGACAGGGGTCGCACCGGGGAGCTGTTTTTT; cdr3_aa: CASSWDRGRTGELFF
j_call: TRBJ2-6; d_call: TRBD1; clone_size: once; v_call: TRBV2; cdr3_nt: TGTGCCAGCCAAAAGACAGGGGGCGTATTCTCTGGGTCCAACGTCCTGACTTTC; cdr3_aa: CASQKTGGVFSGSNVLTF
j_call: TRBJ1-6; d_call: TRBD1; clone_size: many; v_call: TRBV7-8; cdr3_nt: TGTGCCAGCAGCCGAACCGGGACAGGCAGCTCCTATAATTCACCCCTCCACTTT; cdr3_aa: CASSRTGTGSSYNSPLHF
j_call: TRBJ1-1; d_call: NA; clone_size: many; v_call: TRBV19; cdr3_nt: TGTGCCAGTAGAACGGGACAAAAGAACACTGAAGCTTTCTTT; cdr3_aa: CASRTGQKNTEAFF
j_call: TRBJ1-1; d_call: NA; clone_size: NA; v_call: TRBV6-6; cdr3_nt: TGTGCCAGCAGCCCCGGGACGAACACTGAAGCTTTCTTT; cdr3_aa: CASSPGTNTEAFF
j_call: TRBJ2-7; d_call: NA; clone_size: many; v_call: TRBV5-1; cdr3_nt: TGCGCCAGCAGCTTGGAACCCGAACTCTACGAGCAGTACTTC; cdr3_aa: CASSLEPELYEQYF
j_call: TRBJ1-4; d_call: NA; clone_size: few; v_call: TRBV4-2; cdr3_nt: TGTGCCAGCAGCCCCGCCCCCCTTGACAGTGCAACTAATGAAAAACTGTTTTTT; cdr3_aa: CASSPAPLDSATNEKLFF
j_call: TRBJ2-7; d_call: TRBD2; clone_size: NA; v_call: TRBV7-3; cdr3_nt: TGTGCCAGCAGCGACCAGACTAGCGGGGGGGCGGCGTCCGAGCAGTACTTC; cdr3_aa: CASSDQTSGGAASEQYF
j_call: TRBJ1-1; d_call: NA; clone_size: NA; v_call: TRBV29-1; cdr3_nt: TGCAGCGCGACGAGCGGTACTGAAGCTTTCTTT; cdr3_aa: CSATSGTEAFF
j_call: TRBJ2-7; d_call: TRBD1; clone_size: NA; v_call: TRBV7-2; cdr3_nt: TGTGCCAGCAGTGGCCAGGGACAGGGTTCCCACGAGCAGTACTTC; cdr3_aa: CASSGQGQGSHEQYF